This T cell receptor (beta chain) is from a study of T cell changes during pregnancy in multiple sclerosis. Germline V lookup: CDR1 SEHNR, CDR2 FQNEAQ (reference sequence). V lost 6 bases and J 6 bases, leaving 15 bases between the germline ends. The CDR3 is 15 residues long. The method was immunoSEQ multiplex PCR; TCRdb's version includes in-frame clones alone and lacks a portion of them. Of roughly 42,000 clones detected, approximately 90% appear once; the ten largest clones hold around 6.7%. A single count supports this clone. The sequence came from a female donor with multiple sclerosis, enrolled in a pregnancy study. The chain combines TRBV7-9 with TRBJ1-6; weak D call: TRBD1 (5 bases). Here the sequenced sample was CD8+ T cells from peripheral blood mononuclear cells, taken in the third trimester of pregnancy. CDR3 nucleotides: TGTGCCAGCAGGAAAGCCGGGACTTTTAATTCACCCCTCCACTTT. Protein sequence: CASRKAGTFNSPLHF.